A single sample is the source of the 21 T cell receptor beta chains below, sequenced in a study of sequential checkpoint blockade in melanoma. Treatment of the sample: randomized to nivolumab then ipilimumab (arm A) or the reverse (arm B). TCRdb's table, derived via immunoSEQ multiplex PCR, lists solely in-frame clones and lacks some. The sample consists of 8,000 to 10,000 clones, 24% of them appearing once. The sequences come from tumor tissue (inferred from file names), collected from a patient given nivolumab and ipilimumab in sequence. Source of these receptors: a human donor with melanoma.

The CDR3 loop is CASSGRDRDRQFF. CDR3 coding DNA: TGCGCCAGCAGCGGCCGGGACAGGGATCGGCAGTTCTTC. The J gene is TRBJ2-1, the V gene TRBV23-1, with 9 bases lining up with TRBD1. Being an ORF, TRBV23-1 has a function that is uncertain. This CDR3 comprises 13 residues. The J segment lost 12 bases and the V segment lost 6 bases, leaving 9 bases of the junction unmatched.

This chain links TRBV29-1 with TRBJ2-2; 10 bases align to TRBD2. The ends lost 5 bases at V and 6 bases at J; junction bases unmatched: 3. Germline CDR1 and CDR2: SQVTM and ANQGSEA. CDR3 size: 13 residues. CDR3 protein: CSVPSGRAGELFF. The CDR3, as DNA: TGCAGCGTTCCCAGCGGGAGGGCCGGGGAGCTGTTTTTT.

This clone has more than one count but fewer than ten. CDR3 protein: CASSQDLATGNNYGYTF. DNA of the CDR3: TGCGCCAGCAGCCAAGATCTAGCGACAGGGAATAACTATGGCTACACCTTC. The chain has TRBV1 and TRBJ1-2; the DNA was not compared with TRBD1, the D call given in the table. TRBV1 is a pseudogene. The CDR3 runs 17 residues.

The gene calls are TRBV19 and TRBJ2-7; D ambiguous. Trimming cost V 1 base and J 5 bases, with 12 bases left between them. The CDR3 has 14 amino acids. Germline lookup yields CDR1 LNHDA and CDR2 SQIVND (reference sequence). The CDR3 DNA sequence: TGTGCCAGTAGTATAGGTCAGGCGGCCCACGAGCAGTACTTC. This sequence encodes CASSIGQAAHEQYF.

This clone was detected a few times. The genes are TRBV6-8 and TRBJ2-2; no clear D. The CDR3 extends over 16 amino acids. Germline V gives CDR1 MNHGY, CDR2 SAAAGT. The ends were cut back, 7 bases at V and 2 bases at J, with 17 bases in the middle. CDR3 DNA: TGTGCCAGCACCCCCTACGTGGCTGGAAACACCGGGGAGCTGTTTTTT. Translating it yields CASTPYVAGNTGELFF.

The V call is TRBV6-8, the J call TRBJ2-1; 13 nucleotides align to TRBD2. V lost 9 bases to trimming and J lost 5 bases; unmatched junction nucleotides: 13. Germline V gene data show CDR1 as MNHGY and CDR2 as SAAAGT. This CDR3 has 17 residues. The CDR3 DNA reads as TGTGCCAGTCAAGGACTAGCGGGAGAAGTACGGCACAATGAGCAGTTCTTC. Translated: CASQGLAGEVRHNEQFF.

This clone has ten or more counts. The chain combines TRBV11-3 with TRBJ2-1; 7 bases are a match to TRBD1. V trimming: 5 bases; J trimming: 8 bases; junction bases outside the gene matches: 9. The germline CDR1 and CDR2 sequences are SGHNT and YENEEA. The CDR3 loop spans 14 amino acids. CDR3 sequence reads: CASSLTTGVDEQFF. The CDR3 DNA reads as TGTGCCAGCAGCCTCACCACAGGGGTGGATGAGCAGTTCTTC. The variable domain in full, completed from reference TRBV11-3 and TRBJ2-1, reads EAGVVQSPRYKIIEKKQPVAFWCNPISGHNTLYWYLQNLGQGPELLIRYENEEAVDDSQLPKDRFSAERLKGVDSTLKIQPAELGDSAVYLCASSLTTGVDEQFFGPGTRLTVL.

This clone is large. The rearrangement uses TRBV6-8 and TRBJ2-3; the D gene could be TRBD1 or TRBD2 (5 bases each). V was cut by 6 bases and J by 0 bases, with 13 bases left in between. Looked up from germline, CDR1 is MNHGY and CDR2 is SAAAGT. The CDR3 runs to 15 residues. CDR3: CASSGTALSTDTQYF. As DNA, the CDR3 is TGTGCCAGCAGCGGGACGGCTCTTAGCACAGATACGCAGTATTTT.

The CDR3 region is CASTYSPGVTEAFF. CDR3 in DNA: TGCGCCAGCACCTATTCCCCCGGGGTCACTGAAGCTTTCTTT. The chain carries TRBV5-1 and TRBJ1-1; D gene unclear. Trimming left V 6 bases short and J 4 bases short, with 16 bases between. The CDR3 is 14 residues long. Looked up from germline, CDR1 is SGHRS and CDR2 is YFSETQ. The full variable domain, in which reference TRBV5-1 and TRBJ1-1 provide the parts outside the CDR3, is KAGVTQTPRYLIKTRGQQVTLSCSPISGHRSVSWYQQTPGQGLQFLFEYFSETQRNKGNFPGRFSGRQFSNSRSEMNVSTLELGDSALYLCASTYSPGVTEAFFGQGTRLTVV.

This chain links TRBV19 with TRBJ2-5; 10 positions agree with TRBD1. This CDR3 has 16 amino acids. Germline CDR1 LNHDA, CDR2 SQIVND (reference sequence). The trim removed 4 bases at V and 4 bases at J, leaving 9 bases unmatched. As DNA, the CDR3 is TGTGCCAGTAGTAGACCCGGGACAGGGGAACGAGAGACCCAGTACTTC. Translation gives CASSRPGTGERETQYF.

A word on this clone: A junction boundary mismatches the germline segment, possibly from a read error. This chain links TRBV18 with TRBJ1-1; tentatively, D is TRBD1 (5 bases). The CDR3 runs to 12 residues. Germline V gives CDR1 KGHSH, CDR2 LQKENI. The CDR3 is CASSPQGADAFF. In DNA form, the CDR3 reads TGTGCCAGCTCACCCCAGGGTGCTGACGCTTTCTTT.

This chain uses TRBV9 with TRBJ2-2; D is undetermined. CDR1 and CDR2 (germline): SGDLS, YYNGEE. This CDR3 has 14 amino acids. V lost 2 bases to trimming and J lost 0 bases, with 5 bases between them. CDR3 loop: CASSVSPNTGELFF. CDR3 bases: TGTGCCAGCAGCGTCTCCCCGAACACCGGGGAGCTGTTTTTT.

V and J are TRBV9 and TRBJ2-5, with D unresolved. Trimming removed 0 bases at V and 7 bases at J, with 10 bases between. CDR1 and CDR2 from the germline V gene are SGDLS and YYNGEE. The CDR3 contains 13 residues. CDR3 region: CASSVDRVGTQYF. CDR3 coding DNA: TGTGCCAGCAGCGTAGATAGGGTAGGGACCCAGTACTTC.

There are many counts of this clone. This chain links TRBV6-8 with TRBJ2-5; D is uncertain. Looked up from germline, CDR1 is MNHGY and CDR2 is SAAAGT. The CDR3 covers 14 residues. The V end was cut by 6 bases, the J end by 5 bases, with 16 bases between. The CDR3 DNA reads as TGTGCCAGCAGCTCATGGCTGTTCATTGAGACCCAGTACTTC. This sequence encodes CASSSWLFIETQYF.

This clone was counted only a few times. This rearrangement joins TRBV11-3 to TRBJ2-7, with 8 bases aligning to TRBD2. This CDR3 spans 16 amino acids. Per germline, CDR1 SGHNT and CDR2 YENEEA. With V trimmed by 5 bases and J by 3 bases, 12 bases remained unmatched. CDR3 loop: CASSRGGLAANYEQYF. The CDR3 bases are TGTGCCAGCAGCCGGGGGGGGCTAGCGGCCAACTACGAGCAGTACTTC. The full variable domain, its missing parts supplied by reference TRBV11-3 and TRBJ2-7, is EAGVVQSPRYKIIEKKQPVAFWCNPISGHNTLYWYLQNLGQGPELLIRYENEEAVDDSQLPKDRFSAERLKGVDSTLKIQPAELGDSAVYLCASSRGGLAANYEQYFGPGTRLTVT.

This clone was counted between two and nine times. The chain links TRBV15 to TRBJ2-3; possible D gene TRBD2, 6 bases. V was trimmed by 8 bases and J by 2 bases, leaving 17 bases between them. The CDR3 extends over 15 amino acids. Germline values: CDR1 LNHNV, CDR2 YYDKDF (reference sequence). CDR3 sequence: CATSTGAFPTDTQYF. The CDR3 DNA sequence: TGTGCCACCTCGACGGGAGCCTTCCCCACAGATACGCAGTATTTT.

This clone was counted many times. The rearrangement uses TRBV9 and TRBJ2-3, with D perhaps being TRBD1 or TRBD2 (6 bases each). The V gene's germline CDR1 is SGDLS and CDR2 YYNGEE. V was cut by 6 bases and J by 2 bases, with 22 bases left in between. The CDR3 sequence is 17 residues long. In DNA form, the CDR3 reads TGTGCCAGCACCCAAGGAGGGCCAGGGGACCTCACAGATACGCAGTATTTT. Translated: CASTQGGPGDLTDTQYF.

This clone showed up just a few times. The gene calls are TRBV6-8 and TRBJ2-3, with D possibly being TRBD2 (5 bases). Germline V gives CDR1 MNHGY, CDR2 SAAAGT. The CDR3 spans 16 residues. V was shortened by 0 bases and J by 3 bases, with 13 bases between the two germline ends. CDR3 DNA sequence: TGTGCCAGCAGTTACTCGTGGGAGAAAGTTACAGATACGCAGTATTTT. Translated, it gives CASSYSWEKVTDTQYF.

The rearrangement uses TRBV6-8 and TRBJ2-1; TRBD2 aligns across 12 bases. Trimming cost V 6 bases and J 4 bases; bases outside gene matches: 4. CDR3 length: 15 residues. CDR1 and CDR2 (germline): MNHGY, SAAAGT. The CDR3 loop is CASRKGLAGYNEQFF. CDR3 DNA sequence: TGTGCCAGCAGGAAGGGACTAGCGGGTTACAATGAGCAGTTCTTC.

The rearrangement links TRBV19 to TRBJ1-1; no definite D call. The germline V gene has CDR1 LNHDA and CDR2 SQIVND (reference sequence). V gave up 8 bases and J gave up 1 base, with 17 bases separating them. The CDR3 contains 15 residues. In DNA, the CDR3 is TGTGCCAGTGGCCCGGTCAGGAGCAGGAACACTGAAGCTTTCTTT. This codes for CASGPVRSRNTEAFF.

The gene calls are TRBV19 and TRBJ2-7, with 11 bases lining up with TRBD2. The CDR3 covers 18 residues. Germline trimming cut 6 bases from V and 0 bases from J; bases unmatched to any gene: 13. The germline V gene encodes CDR1 LNHDA and CDR2 SQIVND (reference sequence). The CDR3 is CASSPRGTSGAYSYEQYF. In DNA form, the CDR3 reads TGTGCCAGTAGCCCGAGGGGGACTAGCGGAGCCTACTCCTACGAGCAGTACTTC.